This TCR beta chain is from a study of monozygotic twins with inflammatory bowel disease. Regarding the study as a whole: Subtypes among T cells remained indistinguishable.

Template switching added UMIs carrying a 6-nucleotide sample barcode. For each CDR3 protein, TCRdb gives one entry from its re-call of the 5' RACE reads, without DNA. Found here are some 150,000 distinct CDR3 sequences; the top ten clones hold 2.4%. As for this clonotype: Its matching antigen is unknown.

The TCR sequence derives from a human donor with ulcerative colitis or Crohn's disease, or a healthy co-twin of an affected twin (not recorded which). The material sequenced was blood.

The CDR3 is CASSLGWTESYEQYF. The rearrangement links TRBV7-2 to TRBJ2-7; no DNA is available, so the TRBD1 call from TCRdb remains unchecked. The CDR3 spans 15 residues. CDR1 and CDR2 from the germline V gene are SGHTA and FQGNSA.